What follows describes a single T cell receptor (beta chain). As handled by the study authors: Reference gene primer amplification gave nucleated cell count estimates. The method was immunoSEQ multiplex PCR; TCRdb's version includes in-frame clones alone and lacks a portion of them. V and J calls and clone size come straight from that table; D and trimming were deduced from the DNA. The repertoire consists of roughly 160,000 clones, with 90% to 95% occurring once and the leading ten covering nearly 0.55%. This sample stems from a study of blood T cell repertoires in COVID-19. About the study: Acute and convalescent COVID-19 specimens originated in the United States, Italy and Spain. Sources were T cells, B-cell-depleted T cells, or PBMCs; the material itself was cDNA or gDNA.

Deletions cut 1 base from V and 4 bases from J, with 9 bases between. The CDR3 extends over 15 amino acids. Germline V gene sequence: CDR1 KGHDR, CDR2 SFDVKD. The sample consisted of peripheral blood. The chain couples TRBV24-1 to TRBJ1-4, with D uncertain. The receptor was derived from a man between 45 and 60 years old with acute or convalescent COVID-19. The CDR3 protein is CATSDFVGGNEKLFF. The CDR3 coding sequence is TGTGCCACCAGTGATTTCGTAGGCGGTAATGAAAAACTGTTTTTT.